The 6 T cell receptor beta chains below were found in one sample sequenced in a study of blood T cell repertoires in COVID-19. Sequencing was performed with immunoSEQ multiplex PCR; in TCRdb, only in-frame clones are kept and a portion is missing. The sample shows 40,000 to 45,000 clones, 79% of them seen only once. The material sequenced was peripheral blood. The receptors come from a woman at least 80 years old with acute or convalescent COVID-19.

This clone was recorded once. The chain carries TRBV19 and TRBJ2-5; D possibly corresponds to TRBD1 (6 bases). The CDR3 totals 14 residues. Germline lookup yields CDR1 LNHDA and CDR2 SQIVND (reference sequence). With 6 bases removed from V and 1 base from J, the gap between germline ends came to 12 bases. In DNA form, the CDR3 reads TGTGCCAGTAGCAAGACAGGAGTCCAAGAGACCCAGTACTTC. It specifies CASSKTGVQETQYF.

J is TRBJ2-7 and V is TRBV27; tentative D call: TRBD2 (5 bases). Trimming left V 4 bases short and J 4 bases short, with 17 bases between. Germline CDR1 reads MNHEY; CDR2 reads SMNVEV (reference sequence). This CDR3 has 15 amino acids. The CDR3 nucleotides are TGTGCCAGCAGTTACAGCGGAATAACCGGTTACGAGCAGTACTTC. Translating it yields CASSYSGITGYEQYF.

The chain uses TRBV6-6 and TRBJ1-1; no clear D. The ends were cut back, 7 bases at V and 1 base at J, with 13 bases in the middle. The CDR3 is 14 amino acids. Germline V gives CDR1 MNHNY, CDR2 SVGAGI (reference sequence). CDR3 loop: CASTLEGGNTEAFF. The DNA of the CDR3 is TGTGCCAGCACCCTCGAGGGCGGGAACACTGAAGCTTTCTTT.

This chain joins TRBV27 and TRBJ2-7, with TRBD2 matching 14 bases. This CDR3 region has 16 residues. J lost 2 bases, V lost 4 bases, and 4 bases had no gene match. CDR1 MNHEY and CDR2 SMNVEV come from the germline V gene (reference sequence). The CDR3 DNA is TGTGCCAGCAGTTCGCGACTAGCGGGAGGGGCCTACGAGCAGTACTTC. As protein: CASSSRLAGGAYEQYF.

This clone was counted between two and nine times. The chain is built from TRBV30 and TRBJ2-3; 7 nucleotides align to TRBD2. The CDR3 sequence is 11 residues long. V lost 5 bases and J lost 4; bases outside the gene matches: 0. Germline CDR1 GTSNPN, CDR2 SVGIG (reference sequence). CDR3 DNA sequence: TGTGCCTGGGGACTAGCAGATACGCAGTATTTT. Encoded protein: CAWGLADTQYF. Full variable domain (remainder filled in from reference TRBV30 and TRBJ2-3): SQTIHQWPATLVQPVGSPLSLECTVEGTSNPNLYWYRQAAGRGLQLLFYSVGIGQISSEVPQNLSASRPQDRQFILSSKKLLLSDSGFYLCAWGLADTQYFGPGTRLTVL.

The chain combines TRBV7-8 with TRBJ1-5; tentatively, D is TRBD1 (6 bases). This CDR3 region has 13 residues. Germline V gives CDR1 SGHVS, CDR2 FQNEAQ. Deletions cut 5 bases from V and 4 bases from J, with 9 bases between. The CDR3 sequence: CASSRQGNQPQHF. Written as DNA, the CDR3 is TGTGCCAGCAGCCGCCAGGGGAATCAGCCCCAGCATTTT. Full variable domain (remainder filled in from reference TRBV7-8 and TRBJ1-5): GAGVSQSPRYKVAKRGQDVALRCDPISGHVSLFWYQQALGQGPEFLTYFQNEAQLDKSGLPSDRFFAERPEGSVSTLKIQRTQQEDSAVYLCASSRQGNQPQHFGDGTRLSIL.